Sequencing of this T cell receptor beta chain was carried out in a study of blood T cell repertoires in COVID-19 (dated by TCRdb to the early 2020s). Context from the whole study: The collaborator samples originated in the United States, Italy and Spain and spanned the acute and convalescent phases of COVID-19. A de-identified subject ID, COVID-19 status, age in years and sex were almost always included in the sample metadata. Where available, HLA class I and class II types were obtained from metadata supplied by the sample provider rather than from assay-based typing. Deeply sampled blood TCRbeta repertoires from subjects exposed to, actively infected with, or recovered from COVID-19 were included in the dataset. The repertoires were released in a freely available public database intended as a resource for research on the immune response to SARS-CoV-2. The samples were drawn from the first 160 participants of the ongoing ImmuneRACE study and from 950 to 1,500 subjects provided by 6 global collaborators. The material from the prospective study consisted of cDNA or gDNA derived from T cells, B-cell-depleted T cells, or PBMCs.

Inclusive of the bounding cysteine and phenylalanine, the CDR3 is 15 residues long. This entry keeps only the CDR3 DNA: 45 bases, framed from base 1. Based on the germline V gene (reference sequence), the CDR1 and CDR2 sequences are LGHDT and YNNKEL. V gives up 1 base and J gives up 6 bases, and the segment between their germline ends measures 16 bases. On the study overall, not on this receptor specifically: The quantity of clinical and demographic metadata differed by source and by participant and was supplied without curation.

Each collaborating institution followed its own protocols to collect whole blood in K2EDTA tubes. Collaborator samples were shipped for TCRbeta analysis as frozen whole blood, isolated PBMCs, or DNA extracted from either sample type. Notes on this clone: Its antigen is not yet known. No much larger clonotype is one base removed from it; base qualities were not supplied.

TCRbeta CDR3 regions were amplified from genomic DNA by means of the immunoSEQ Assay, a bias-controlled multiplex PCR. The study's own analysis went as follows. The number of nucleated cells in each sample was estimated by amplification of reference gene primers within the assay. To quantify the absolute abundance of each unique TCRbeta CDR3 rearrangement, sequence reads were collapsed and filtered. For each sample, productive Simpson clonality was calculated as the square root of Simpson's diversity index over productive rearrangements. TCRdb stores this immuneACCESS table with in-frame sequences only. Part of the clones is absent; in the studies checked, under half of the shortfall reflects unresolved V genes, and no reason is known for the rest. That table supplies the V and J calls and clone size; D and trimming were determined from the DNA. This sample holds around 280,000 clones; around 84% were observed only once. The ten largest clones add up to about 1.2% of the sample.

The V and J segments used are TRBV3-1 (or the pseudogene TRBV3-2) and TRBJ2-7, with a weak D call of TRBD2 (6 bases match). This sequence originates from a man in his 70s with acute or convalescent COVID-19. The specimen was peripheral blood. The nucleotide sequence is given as TGTGCCAGCAGCCAAGGACTAGGAAGGGCCCTCGAGCAGTACTTC. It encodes CASSQGLGRALEQYF.